The 2 T cell receptor beta chains in this list originate from one sample, sequenced in a study of blood T cells in healthy people across ages. A second PCR, run for about 7 to 11 cycles, used a sample-barcoded 5' primer plus a J-beta primer mix. TCRdb analysed the 5' RACE reads with MiXCR anew, one entry per CDR3 protein. The sample holds roughly 800,000 distinct CDR3 sequences, roughly 25% seen once. The same specimen was also included in a second study, on T cells of mothers and their children.

Sequencing was carried out using blood. These receptors all come from a boy between 10 and 17 years old in good health.

This clonotype was detected a few times. The J gene is TRBJ2-5, the V gene TRBV6-1; D may be TRBD1 or TRBD2 (5 bases each). Germline values: CDR1 MNHNS, CDR2 SASEGT. Trimming left V 6 bases short and J 4 bases short, with 18 bases between. The CDR3 totals 15 residues. Here the CDR3 reads CASREGISLSETQYF. CDR3 nucleotide sequence: TGTGCCAGCAGAGAGGGGATCTCTCTGTCAGAGACCCAGTACTTC.

This clonotype turned up a few times. The DNA of the CDR3 is TGTGCCAGCAGTTTTGGCGGTCGGGGGAATGAAAAACTGTTTTTT. It is translated as CASSFGGRGNEKLFF. This rearrangement joins TRBV12-3 or TRBV12-4 to TRBJ1-4; D perhaps matches TRBD1 (5 bases). V lost 3 bases and J 5 bases, leaving 13 bases between the germline ends. This CDR3 has 15 amino acids.